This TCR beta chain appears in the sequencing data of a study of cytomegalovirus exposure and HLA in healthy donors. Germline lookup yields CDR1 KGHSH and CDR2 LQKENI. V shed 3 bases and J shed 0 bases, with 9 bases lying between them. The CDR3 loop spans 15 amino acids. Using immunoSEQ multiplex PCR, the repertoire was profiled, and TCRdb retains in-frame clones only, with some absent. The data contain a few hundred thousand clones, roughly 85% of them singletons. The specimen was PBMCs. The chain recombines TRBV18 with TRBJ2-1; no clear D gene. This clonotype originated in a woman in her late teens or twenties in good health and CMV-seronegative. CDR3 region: CASSPGFSSYNEQFF. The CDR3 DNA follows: TGTGCCAGCTCACCGGGCTTCAGCTCCTACAATGAGCAGTTCTTC. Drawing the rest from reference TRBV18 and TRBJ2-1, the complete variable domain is NAGVMQNPRHLVRRRGQEARLRCSPMKGHSHVYWYRQLPEEGLKFMVYLQKENIIDESGMPKERFSAEFPKEGPSILRIQQVVRGDSAAYFCASSPGFSSYNEQFFGPGTRLTVL.